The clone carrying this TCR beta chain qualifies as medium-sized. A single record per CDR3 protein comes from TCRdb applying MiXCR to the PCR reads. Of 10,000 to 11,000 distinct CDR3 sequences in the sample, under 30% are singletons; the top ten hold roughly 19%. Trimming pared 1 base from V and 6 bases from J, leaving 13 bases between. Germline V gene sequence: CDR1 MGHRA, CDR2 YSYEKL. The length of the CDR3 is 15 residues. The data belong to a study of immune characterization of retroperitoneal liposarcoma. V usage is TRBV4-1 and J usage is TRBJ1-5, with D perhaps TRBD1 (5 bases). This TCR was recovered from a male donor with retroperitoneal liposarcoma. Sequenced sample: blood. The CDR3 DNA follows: TGCGCCAGCAGCCAAGCGAACGAGGGGTCTCAGCCCCAGCATTTT. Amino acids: CASSQANEGSQPQHF.